Included here is one TCR beta chain sequence, with context. Its antigen is still unknown. No much larger clone exists at a distance of one base, and base qualities are not known. Receptors were amplified or captured by the immunoSEQ multiplex PCR assay. Imported from immuneACCESS, the table was reduced by TCRdb to in-frame sequences with V and J called. These copies leave out some clones; in studies compared against another copy, an unresolved V gene accounts for under half, and the cause of the remainder is not known. This sample holds roughly 80,000 clones; roughly 96% were observed only once. The top ten constitute more than 0.15% of the sample. This record comes from a study of technical replicates of blood from a handful of donors (dated by TCRdb to about 2017). The clonotype was recovered from a human donor in good health. Sequenced material: T cells isolated from PBMCs.

The DNA is TGTGCCAGCGAAGACTTGGACGGGGCCTACGAGCAGTACTTC. Its coded protein is CASEDLDGAYEQYF. The chain is assembled from TRBV2 and TRBJ2-7; the best D guess is TRBD2, with 5 bases matching. CDR1 and CDR2 are drawn from the germline V gene: SNHLY, FYNNEI. Inclusive of the bounding cysteine and phenylalanine, the CDR3 is 14 residues long. Here the CDR3 DNA is all that survives: 42 bases in frame from base 1. V is cut by 8 bases and J by 2 bases, and the space between the germline ends is 16 bases.